This TCR beta chain was obtained from a study of cytomegalovirus exposure and HLA in healthy donors. Notes on the study in general: Later analysis found that TCR beta chains associated with HLA were more clonally expanded than other, equally common chains.

Healthy donors of bone marrow made up the group. About this clone: Its antigen remains unidentified.

The primer mix had 60 Vbeta and 13 Jbeta primers. Method: immunoSEQ multiplex PCR; TCRdb's copy keeps in-frame clones and lacks some. The data contain about 140,000 clones, approximately 84% of them seen just once; the ten biggest clones take up around 1.5%. Germline values: CDR1 MNHEY, CDR2 SVGAGI. V gave up 2 bases and J gave up 4 bases; unmatched junction bases: 9. This CDR3 comprises 16 residues. Sequencing input: PBMCs. The receptor was derived from a young man in good health and CMV-seropositive. The chain combines TRBV6-5 with TRBJ2-7, with 9 bases matching TRBD1. The chain's CDR3 is CASSYTTGTGIYEQYF. The CDR3 bases are TGTGCCAGCAGTTACACTACCGGGACAGGGATATACGAGCAGTACTTC.